The source of this T cell receptor beta chain is a study of T cells in Graves' hyperthyroidism and ophthalmopathy. Study results and caveats: A median about 6.2 months before onset, the model predicted ophthalmopathy.

CDR1 is SQVTM and CDR2 is ANQGSEA in the germline V gene. Trimming cost V 7 bases and J 2 bases, with 14 bases left between them. This CDR3 region has 14 residues. This clonotype was picked up many times. Its antigen is unidentified. TCR beta CDR3 regions were amplified from RNA transcripts. HTBI primers were employed in a first-round RT-PCR of the TCR CDR3. MiXCR was run by TCRdb on the multiplex PCR reads, yielding one entry per CDR3 protein. The sample carries 450,000 to 550,000 distinct CDR3 sequences, roughly a quarter recorded once. The sequencing sample was made of blood. V and J are TRBV29-1 and TRBJ2-2; no definite D call. The receptor comes from a woman aged 30 to 39 with Graves' ophthalmopathy. The CDR3 reads CSALEGANTGELFF. CDR3 coding DNA: TGCAGCGCCCTCGAAGGAGCCAACACCGGGGAGCTGTTTTTT.